This TCR beta chain was captured by sequencing in a study of T-cell memory formation after mild COVID-19. Background on the study: Among the donors, TCR clusters were largely specific to each donor. Study-wide findings and caveats: Second-wave clones with a day 37 peak had unconfirmed SARS-CoV-2 specificity. Among clones contracting day 15 to 85, CD4/CD8 was balanced, whereas later expanders leaned CD4+.

Germline V CDR1 and CDR2: LGHNA, YSLEER. This CDR3 comprises 15 residues. TCRdb fed the 5' RACE reads into MiXCR, producing one record per CDR3 protein. The sample shows about 430,000 distinct CDR3 sequences, roughly a quarter of them seen only once. To note about this clonotype: Its matching antigen is unknown. Germline and junction disagree at one end, which may indicate a read error.

This clonotype was sampled from an adult woman who had mild COVID-19 (a few samples of this study predate the infection). Cell type and time point are not known. The specimen was PBMCs or a T cell subset sorted from them (not recorded which). This sequence joins TRBV4-3 and TRBJ2-2; D is unresolved. In DNA form, the CDR3 reads TGCGCCAGCAGACAAGAGTGGGGATTTGACGGGGAGCTGTTTTTT. Its translation is CASRQEWGFDGELFF.